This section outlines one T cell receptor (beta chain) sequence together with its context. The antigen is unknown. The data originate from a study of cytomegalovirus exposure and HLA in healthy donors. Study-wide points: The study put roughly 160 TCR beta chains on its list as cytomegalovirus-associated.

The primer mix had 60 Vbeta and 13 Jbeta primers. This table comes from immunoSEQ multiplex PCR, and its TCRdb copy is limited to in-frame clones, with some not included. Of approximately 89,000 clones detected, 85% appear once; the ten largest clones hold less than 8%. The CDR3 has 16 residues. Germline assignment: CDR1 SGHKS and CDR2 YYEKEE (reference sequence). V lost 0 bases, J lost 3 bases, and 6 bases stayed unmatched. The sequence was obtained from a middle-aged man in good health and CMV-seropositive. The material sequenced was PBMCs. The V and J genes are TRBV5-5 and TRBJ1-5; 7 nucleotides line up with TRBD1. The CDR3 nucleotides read TGTGCCAGCAGCTTGGGGTCGGACAGGTACAATCAGCCCCAGCATTTT. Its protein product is CASSLGSDRYNQPQHF.